This T cell receptor (beta chain) was captured by sequencing in a study of cytomegalovirus exposure and HLA in healthy donors. Study as a whole: An earlier analysis found some 120 million unique TCR beta sequences from approximately 190 million T cells.

Use of 60 Vbeta and 13 Jbeta primers characterized the PCR. Clones were read by immunoSEQ multiplex PCR, and TCRdb kept only the in-frame ones, dropping some. The data contain around 150,000 clones, about 80% of them singletons. From germline, CDR1 is SQVTM and CDR2 ANQGSEA. The CDR3 is 14 residues long. After removal of 7 bases from V and 11 bases from J, the junction contained 10 bases not matched to a gene. On this clone itself: The antigen is undetermined.

Points from the study as a whole: With later analysis, a missense DCLRE1C variant became linked to TCR beta V- and J-gene trimming. Rare TCR sequences predominated, though certain public TCRs were found in many donors. Later findings reportedly placed an Asian-associated ancestry cluster below the roughly 700-donor mean for N-insertions.

The gene calls are TRBV29-1 and TRBJ2-5; TRBD2 matches 16 bases. Sequences were obtained from PBMCs. The receptor was derived from a man aged 30-40 years in good health and CMV-seronegative. CDR3 in DNA: TGCAGCGGGGGACTAGCGGGAGGGGAGGCGGGGCAGTACTTC. Its protein product is CSGGLAGGEAGQYF.